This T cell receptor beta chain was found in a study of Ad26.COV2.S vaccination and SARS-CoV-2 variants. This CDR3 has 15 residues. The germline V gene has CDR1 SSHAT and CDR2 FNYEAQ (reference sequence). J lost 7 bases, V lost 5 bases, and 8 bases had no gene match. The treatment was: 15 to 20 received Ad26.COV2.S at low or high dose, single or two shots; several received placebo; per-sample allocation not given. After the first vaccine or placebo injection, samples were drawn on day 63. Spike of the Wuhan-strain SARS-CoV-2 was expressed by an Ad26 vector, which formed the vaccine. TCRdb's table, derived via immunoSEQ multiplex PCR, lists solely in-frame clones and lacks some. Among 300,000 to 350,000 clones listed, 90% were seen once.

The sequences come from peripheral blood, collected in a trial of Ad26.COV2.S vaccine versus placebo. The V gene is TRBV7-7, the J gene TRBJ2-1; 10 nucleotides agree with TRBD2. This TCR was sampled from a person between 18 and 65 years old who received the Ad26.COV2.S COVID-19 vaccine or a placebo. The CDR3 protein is CASSRTSGDQNEQFF. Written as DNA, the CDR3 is TGTGCCAGCAGCCGCACTAGCGGGGATCAAAATGAGCAGTTCTTC. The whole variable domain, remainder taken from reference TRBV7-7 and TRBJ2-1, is GAGVSQSPRYKVTKRGQDVTLRCDPISSHATLYWYQQALGQGPEFLTYFNYEAQPDKSGLPSDRFSAERPEGSISTLTIQRTEQRDSAMYRCASSRTSGDQNEQFFGPGTRLTVL.